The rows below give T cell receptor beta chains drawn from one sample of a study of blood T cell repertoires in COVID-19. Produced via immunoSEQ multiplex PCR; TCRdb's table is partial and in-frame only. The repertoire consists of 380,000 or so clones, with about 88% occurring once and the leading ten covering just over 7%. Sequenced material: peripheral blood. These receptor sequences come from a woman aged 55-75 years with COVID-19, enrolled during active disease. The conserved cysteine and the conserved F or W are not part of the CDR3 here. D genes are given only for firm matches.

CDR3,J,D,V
SAARDSGYT,TRBJ1-2,NA,TRBV20-1
ASSIGQGAGGYT,TRBJ1-2,TRBD1,TRBV19
ASSPQEYGTGELF,TRBJ2-2,NA,TRBV18
ASSLQGNTEAF,TRBJ1-1,NA,TRBV7-9
ASSSYQGTDTQY,TRBJ2-3,NA,TRBV7-2
ASSLESGAVSEQF,TRBJ2-1,NA,TRBV5-1
ASSYSGTGPHSGANVLT,TRBJ2-6,TRBD1,TRBV6-2/TRBV6-3
ASSPEQARNQPQH,TRBJ1-5,NA,TRBV4-1
ASIRGTGELF,TRBJ2-2,NA,TRBV19
ASSDSRGGR,TRBJ1-2,NA,TRBV6-2/TRBV6-3
ASSSGQGEGYT,TRBJ1-2,TRBD1,TRBV7-9
ASSPRDRDTEAF,TRBJ1-1,TRBD1,TRBV3-1/TRBV3-2
ATAMDSWETQY,TRBJ2-5,NA,TRBV10-3
ASSLDRGSSYNEQF,TRBJ2-1,TRBD1,TRBV4-3
ACPPGQGDQVGELF,TRBJ2-2,TRBD1,TRBV30
ASSYDRARYEQY,TRBJ2-7,TRBD1,TRBV5-1
ASSTRRGADTQY,TRBJ2-3,TRBD2,TRBV19
ASSQQAALYGYT,TRBJ1-2,NA,TRBV6-2/TRBV6-3
ASSLQGETNEKLF,TRBJ1-4,TRBD1,TRBV7-2
ASSRGQAREKLF,TRBJ1-4,TRBD1,TRBV28
ATRDRVKGDTEAF,TRBJ1-1,TRBD1,TRBV25-1
AWTGLAGALDTQY,TRBJ2-3,TRBD2,TRBV30
ASSRWTSGGPDTQY,TRBJ2-3,NA,TRBV21-1
AWSVSLSNQPQH,TRBJ1-5,NA,TRBV30
ASSYSINGNQPQH,TRBJ1-5,NA,TRBV6-5
ASSQTGANYGYT,TRBJ1-2,NA,TRBV4-3
ASSLGLTGNYGYT,TRBJ1-2,NA,TRBV5-1
ASSLDILAKNIQY,TRBJ2-4,NA,TRBV7-2
ASSVAAGAKGELF,TRBJ2-2,NA,TRBV9
ASSLGLAKNIQY,TRBJ2-4,NA,TRBV5-1
ASSLGGQAYYGYT,TRBJ1-2,TRBD1,TRBV5-4
ASSRVDRGDGYT,TRBJ1-2,TRBD1,TRBV7-9
ASSSSGGKGETQY,TRBJ2-5,TRBD2,TRBV7-2
ASSYSPDRGYQPQH,TRBJ1-5,TRBD1,TRBV6-2/TRBV6-3
ASSPPRGQPQH,TRBJ1-5,NA,TRBV6-5
ASSLSLGQGSVTYNEQF,TRBJ2-1,TRBD1,TRBV7-2
ATSDPTPREGPYSNQPQH,TRBJ1-5,NA,TRBV24-1
ASSIDRNEQF,TRBJ2-1,NA,TRBV5-4
ASSHIPGQDTGELF,TRBJ2-2,NA,TRBV7-9
AWRVAGAPDTQY,TRBJ2-3,TRBD2,TRBV30
ASSGAKAGDFSYGYT,TRBJ1-2,NA,TRBV2
ASSSGLAEGTTSTDTQY,TRBJ2-3,TRBD2,TRBV11-2
ASNTRRGDGYT,TRBJ1-2,NA,TRBV5-6
ASSPRLAGSYNEQF,TRBJ2-1,TRBD2,TRBV5-4
ASSSTGRYEQY,TRBJ2-7,TRBD1,TRBV7-9
ASTGWNTGELF,TRBJ2-2,NA,TRBV9
ASSQRGNLLADTQY,TRBJ2-3,NA,TRBV3-1/TRBV3-2
ASSLGVQNGYT,TRBJ1-2,NA,TRBV5-6
ASSQREANTGELF,TRBJ2-2,TRBD2,TRBV2
ASSGWREYEQY,TRBJ2-7,NA,TRBV11-2
AWSVAPGLAGRSSYNEQF,TRBJ2-1,TRBD2,TRBV30
AALGLTNTEAF,TRBJ1-1,NA,TRBV10-3
ASSPPAAGFDEQF,TRBJ2-1,NA,TRBV18
ASSLRRDRVHEQY,TRBJ2-7,TRBD1,TRBV5-6
ASSPRTSGGRETQY,TRBJ2-5,TRBD2,TRBV11-2
ASSQEGGRPHGYT,TRBJ1-2,NA,TRBV3-1/TRBV3-2
ASSKVLTAGTSGVLFYEQY,TRBJ2-7,NA,TRBV21-1
ASKAFGTGSNEQF,TRBJ2-1,TRBD1,TRBV6-5
ASSPIEMDFYGYT,TRBJ1-2,NA,TRBV4-1
ASSSHGTLNYGYT,TRBJ1-2,NA,TRBV7-2